This TCR beta chain appears in the sequencing data of a study of a mutant IDH1 vaccine in newly diagnosed glioma. Study in general: The study started vaccination 4-6 weeks after radiotherapy alone, or with temozolomide cycles. Treatment recipients were approximately 60% male and around 40% female, and their mean age was approximately 42 years. Receipt of radiotherapy, temozolomide, or both preceded the study, and most received both.

Time point given: week 47, end of study. Topical imiquimod accompanied each vaccine dose, which consisted of 300 ug of mutant IDH1 20-mer peptide. Astrocytomas that were new, WHO grade 3 or 4, IDH1-mutant and ATRX-lost were present in the donors. This clone came up once. The antigen is undetermined. The repertoire was sequenced with immunoSEQ multiplex PCR; TCRdb's copy has only in-frame clones and lacks some. This sample carries approximately 50,000 clones, 76% of them seen once, and the ten largest clones take less than 5%. The V and J ends lost 2 bases and 5 bases respectively, with 12 bases between them. This CDR3 contains 14 residues. Looked up from germline, CDR1 is MNHEY and CDR2 is SVGAGI.

The rearrangement uses TRBV6-5 and TRBJ1-2; D is uncertain. The sample consisted of PBMCs, taken from a glioma patient whose treatment included an IDH1 peptide vaccine. The clonotype was recovered from a woman aged 35 to 49 with glioma. Some clones in this sample may be carry-over from other donors' samples. Here the CDR3 DNA reads TGTGCCAGCAGTTACCGCGGTCGGAATTATGGCTACACCTTC. Amino acids: CASSYRGRNYGYTF.